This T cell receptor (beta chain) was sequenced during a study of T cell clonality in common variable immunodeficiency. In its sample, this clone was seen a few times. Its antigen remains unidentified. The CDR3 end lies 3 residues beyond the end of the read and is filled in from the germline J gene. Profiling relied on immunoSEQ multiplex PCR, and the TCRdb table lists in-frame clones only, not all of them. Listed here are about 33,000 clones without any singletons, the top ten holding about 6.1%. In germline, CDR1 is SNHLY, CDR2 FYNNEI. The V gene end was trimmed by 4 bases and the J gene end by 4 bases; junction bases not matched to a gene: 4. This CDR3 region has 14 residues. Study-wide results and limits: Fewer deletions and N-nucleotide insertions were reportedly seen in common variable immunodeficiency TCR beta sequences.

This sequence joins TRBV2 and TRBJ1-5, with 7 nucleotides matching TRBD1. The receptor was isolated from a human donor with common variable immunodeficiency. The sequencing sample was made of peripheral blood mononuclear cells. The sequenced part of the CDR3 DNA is TGTGCCAGCAGTGCACAGGGGAGGAATCAGCCC. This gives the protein CASSAQGRNQP. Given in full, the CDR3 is CASSAQGRNQPQHF.